What follows are 26 T cell receptor beta chains derived from one specimen sequenced in a study of blood T cell repertoires in COVID-19. Repertoires were generated with immunoSEQ multiplex PCR, while TCRdb's copy carries only in-frame clones and drops some. The data contain roughly 140,000 clones, roughly 79% of them singletons. Sequenced sample: peripheral blood. Receptors were obtained from a woman aged 55-70 years with acute or convalescent COVID-19.

This clone was seen a handful of times. V is TRBV2 and J is TRBJ2-7; TRBD2 is a possible D gene (6 bases). Trimming removed 3 bases at V and 3 bases at J, with 12 bases between. Germline CDR1 reads SNHLY; CDR2 reads FYNNEI. The CDR3 is made up of 14 amino acids. CDR3 coding DNA: TGTGCCAGCAGTGAGGACAATAGCGGCTACGAGCAGTACTTC. Translating gives CASSEDNSGYEQYF.

The chain is built from TRBV9 and TRBJ2-1; 7 bases match TRBD2. CDR3 size: 15 residues. The junction had 6 bases not matched to a gene; V was cut back by 0 bases and J by 6 bases. Germline V lookup: CDR1 SGDLS, CDR2 YYNGEE. CDR3: CASSVGGGSGNEQFF. The CDR3 coding sequence is TGTGCCAGCAGCGTAGGGGGCGGGAGCGGCAATGAGCAGTTCTTC.

The chain carries TRBV5-6 and TRBJ2-1; 8 bases map to TRBD2. CDR1 and CDR2 (germline): SGHDT, YYEEEE. Germline trimming cut 2 bases from V and 0 bases from J; bases unmatched to any gene: 10. This CDR3 is built from 18 residues. The CDR3 protein is CASSFLAGPTSSYNEQFF. Here the CDR3 DNA reads TGTGCCAGCAGCTTTCTAGCGGGTCCCACCAGCTCCTACAATGAGCAGTTCTTC.

The rearrangement links TRBV5-1 to TRBJ1-2; TRBD1 is a possible D gene (5 bases). The CDR3 is made up of 13 amino acids. Looked up from germline, CDR1 is SGHRS and CDR2 is YFSETQ. V was clipped by 0 bases and J by 6 bases, with 9 bases between them. Here the CDR3 reads CASSLEAGNGYTF. In nucleotides, the CDR3 is TGCGCCAGCAGCTTGGAGGCAGGGAATGGCTACACCTTC.

By sample fraction, this clone is medium-sized (0.01 to 0.1%). This sequence joins TRBV6-6 and TRBJ1-2, with a tentative D call TRBD1 (6 bases). Germline assignment: CDR1 MNHNY and CDR2 SVGAGI (reference sequence). Trimming cost V 6 bases and J 4 bases, with 18 bases left between them. The CDR3 runs 15 residues. CDR3 region: CASSLEAGALYGYTF. CDR3 nucleotides: TGTGCCAGCAGCCTAGAAGCGGGGGCCCTCTATGGCTACACCTTC.

This chain uses TRBV5-4 with TRBJ1-2; TRBD1 agrees at 7 bases. Trimming took 0 bases from V and 8 from J; bases not matched to a gene: 7. Germline assignment: CDR1 SGHNT and CDR2 YYREEE (reference sequence). The CDR3 consists of 14 residues. CDR3 region: CASSLGQGDRGYTF. CDR3 in DNA: TGTGCCAGCAGCTTGGGGCAGGGGGATCGAGGCTACACCTTC.

The chain employs TRBV5-1 and TRBJ2-3; D is possibly TRBD1 (5 bases). The length of the CDR3 is 14 residues. The V end lost 2 bases, the J end lost 2 bases, and 9 bases lay between the germline ends. The V gene's germline CDR1 is SGHRS and CDR2 YFSETQ. The CDR3 protein is CASSFRQNTDTQYF. The CDR3 nucleotides are TGCGCCAGCAGCTTCAGACAGAACACAGATACGCAGTATTTT. Based on the CDR3 plus reference TRBV5-1 and TRBJ2-3, the full variable domain is KAGVTQTPRYLIKTRGQQVTLSCSPISGHRSVSWYQQTPGQGLQFLFEYFSETQRNKGNFPGRFSGRQFSNSRSEMNVSTLELGDSALYLCASSFRQNTDTQYFGPGTRLTVL.

The genes are TRBV6-6 and TRBJ2-7; D is unresolved. This CDR3 comprises 14 residues. Trimming pared 0 bases from V and 3 bases from J, leaving 9 bases between. Per germline, CDR1 MNHNY and CDR2 SVGAGI (reference sequence). CDR3 sequence: CASSYSLEVYEQYF. The CDR3 DNA is TGTGCCAGCAGTTACTCGCTAGAGGTCTACGAGCAGTACTTC.

The V call is TRBV20-1, the J call TRBJ2-3; TRBD2 agrees at 7 bases. Germline CDR1 is DFQATT and CDR2 is SNEGSKA (reference sequence). The CDR3 is 14 residues long. V trimming: 3 bases; J trimming: 3 bases; junction bases outside the gene matches: 6. CDR3 sequence (DNA): TGCAGTGCTAGTAGAGAAGCGGGAACAGATACGCAGTATTTT. It yields the protein CSASREAGTDTQYF.

The gene calls are TRBV18 and TRBJ1-2, with TRBD1 identical over 10 bases. Germline CDR1 is KGHSH and CDR2 is LQKENI. Trimming at V came to 4 bases and at J to 3 bases, leaving 5 bases not matched to a gene. There are 15 residues in the CDR3. The CDR3 bases are TGTGCCAGCTCACGTATCGGGACAGGGGACTATGGCTACACCTTC. As protein: CASSRIGTGDYGYTF.

The chain couples TRBV19 to TRBJ1-4, with a weak D call TRBD1 (6 bases). Trimming removed 3 bases from V and 4 bases from J, with 12 bases in between. This CDR3 has 15 amino acids. Germline CDR1 and CDR2: LNHDA and SQIVND (reference sequence). This CDR3 reads CASSIRLQGNEKLFF. CDR3 sequence (DNA): TGTGCCAGTAGTATCCGTCTACAGGGTAATGAAAAACTGTTTTTT.

The rearrangement joins TRBV19 to TRBJ2-1; TRBD2 agrees at 7 bases. The CDR3 is 14 residues long. Trimming took 3 bases from V and 8 from J; bases not matched to a gene: 7. Germline values: CDR1 LNHDA, CDR2 SQIVND (reference sequence). CDR3 sequence reads: CASSISGLSDEQFF. For the CDR3, the DNA is TGTGCCAGTAGTATTAGCGGGCTTTCCGATGAGCAGTTCTTC.

The chain has TRBV28 and TRBJ1-3, with D tentatively TRBD1 (6 bases). The CDR3 has 16 residues. Germline CDR1 and CDR2: MDHEN and SYDVKM. The V and J ends lost 3 bases and 4 bases respectively, with 16 bases between them. CDR3 DNA: TGTGCCAGCAGTTTTTATCTCAGGGGTGGAGGAAACACCATATATTTT. It encodes CASSFYLRGGGNTIYF.

This clone was recorded only once. This chain joins TRBV4-1 and TRBJ2-3, with TRBD2 matching 7 bases. This CDR3 has 16 residues. Germline trimming cut 1 base from V and 1 base from J; bases unmatched to any gene: 5. Looked up from germline, CDR1 is MGHRA and CDR2 is YSYEKL. The CDR3 loop is CASSQVGGYGTDTQYF. CDR3 in DNA: TGCGCCAGCAGCCAAGTGGGAGGGTACGGCACAGATACGCAGTATTTT.

The chain has TRBV6-5 and TRBJ2-1; TRBD2 matches at 12 bases. Trimming at V came to 4 bases and at J to 10 bases, leaving 8 bases not matched to a gene. The germline V gene encodes CDR1 MNHEY and CDR2 SVGAGI. CDR3 length: 15 residues. The CDR3 protein is CASSFRTSGTGEQFF. As DNA, the CDR3 is TGTGCCAGCAGTTTCAGGACTAGCGGGACAGGGGAGCAGTTCTTC.

V usage is TRBV7-3 and J usage is TRBJ2-5; the D gene is possibly TRBD2 (6 bases). The V end was cut by 1 base, the J end by 7 bases, with 10 bases between. Germline CDR1 SGHTA, CDR2 FQGTGA. The length of the CDR3 is 13 residues. CDR3 residues: CASSLIPGGTQYF. In DNA, the CDR3 is TGTGCCAGCAGCTTAATCCCCGGGGGGACCCAGTACTTC. The full variable domain, its missing parts supplied by reference TRBV7-3 and TRBJ2-5, is GAGVSQTPSNKVTEKGKYVELRCDPISGHTALYWYRQSLGQGPEFLIYFQGTGAADDSGLPNDRFFAVRPEGSVSTLKIQRTERGDSAVYLCASSLIPGGTQYFGPGTRLLVL.

V is TRBV6-5 and J is TRBJ2-2, with 8 bases that match TRBD2. J lost 3 bases, V lost 6 bases, and 6 bases had no gene match. In germline, CDR1 is MNHEY, CDR2 SVGAGI. The CDR3 length is 15 residues. The CDR3 DNA sequence: TGTGCCAGCAGCCGTAGCGGGAAGGACACCGGGGAGCTGTTTTTT. Translation gives CASSRSGKDTGELFF.

Regarding this clone: The same CDR3 can be traced to other DNA sequences in this sample. The V gene is TRBV28, the J gene TRBJ2-7, with D hard to call. Germline assignment: CDR1 MDHEN and CDR2 SYDVKM. CDR3 length: 10 residues. With 3 bases removed from V and 5 bases from J, the gap between germline ends came to 2 bases. CDR3 coding DNA: TGTGCCAGCAGTTTCAACGAGCAGTACTTC. It specifies CASSFNEQYF.

The chain has TRBV10-3 and TRBJ1-1; 10 positions agree with TRBD1. Per germline, CDR1 ENHRY and CDR2 SYGVKD. V shed 3 bases, J shed 5 bases, and the junction held 6 bases outside the gene matches. This CDR3 is built from 15 residues. CDR3 nucleotide sequence: TGTGCCATCAGTGAACCGGGACAGGGGAAAACTGAAGCTTTCTTT. Protein sequence: CAISEPGQGKTEAFF.

J is TRBJ2-1 and V is TRBV19, with 7 bases lining up with TRBD2. The trim removed 7 bases at V and 5 bases at J, leaving 11 bases unmatched. The CDR3 consists of 15 residues. CDR1 LNHDA and CDR2 SQIVND come from the germline V gene (reference sequence). The CDR3, as DNA: TGTGCCAGTACCGCCTGGGTAGCGGGTGACAATGAGCAGTTCTTC. Residues: CASTAWVAGDNEQFF.

This clone was counted only a few times. This chain connects TRBV4-2 to TRBJ1-1; possible D gene TRBD1, 6 bases. CDR3 size: 16 residues. Trimming stripped 0 bases from V and 3 bases from J, with 14 bases between. Germline V gives CDR1 LGHNA, CDR2 YNFKEQ. The CDR3 is CASSQDLRGPYTEAFF. The CDR3 DNA reads as TGTGCCAGCAGCCAAGATTTGCGGGGGCCTTACACTGAAGCTTTCTTT.

The J gene is TRBJ2-3, the V gene TRBV11-2; 8 bases map to TRBD2. This CDR3 has 16 residues. Germline V gene lookup returns CDR1 SGHAT and CDR2 FQNNGV. Trimming took 5 bases from V and 0 from J; bases not matched to a gene: 7. CDR3 amino acids: CASSLWASGSTDTQYF. CDR3 in DNA: TGTGCCAGCAGCCTGTGGGCTAGCGGGAGCACAGATACGCAGTATTTT.

This chain uses TRBV7-9 with TRBJ2-2; 9 nucleotides agree with TRBD2. Losses at the gene ends were 5 bases for V and 3 bases for J; bases not matched to a gene: 7. The length of the CDR3 is 16 residues. The germline V gene encodes CDR1 SEHNR and CDR2 FQNEAQ (reference sequence). The chain's CDR3 is CASSPPTSGYTGELFF. In nucleotides, the CDR3 is TGTGCCAGCAGCCCGCCGACTAGCGGTTACACCGGGGAGCTGTTTTTT.

V is TRBV7-9 and J is TRBJ2-5, with 7 bases matching TRBD2. Per germline, CDR1 SEHNR and CDR2 FQNEAQ (reference sequence). The CDR3 loop spans 14 amino acids. Germline trimming cut 7 bases from V and 5 bases from J; bases unmatched to any gene: 10. Here the CDR3 reads CASIEGGISETQYF. DNA of the CDR3: TGTGCCAGCATTGAGGGAGGGATCTCGGAGACCCAGTACTTC. Filled out from reference TRBV7-9 and TRBJ2-5, the complete variable domain reads DTGVSQNPRHKITKRGQNVTFRCDPISEHNRLYWYRQTLGQGPEFLTYFQNEAQLEKSRLLSDRFSAERPKGSFSTLEIQRTEQGDSAMYLCASIEGGISETQYFGPGTRLLVL.

J is TRBJ1-1 and V is TRBV7-8, with D uncertain. V lost 3 bases and J lost 0, with 8 bases in between. The germline CDR1 and CDR2 sequences are SGHVS and FQNEAQ. CDR3 length: 14 residues. CDR3 DNA sequence: TGTGCCAGCAGCTTGAGTGATATGAACACTGAAGCTTTCTTT. This codes for CASSLSDMNTEAFF. Full variable domain (missing parts from reference TRBV7-8 and TRBJ1-1): GAGVSQSPRYKVAKRGQDVALRCDPISGHVSLFWYQQALGQGPEFLTYFQNEAQLDKSGLPSDRFFAERPEGSVSTLKIQRTQQEDSAVYLCASSLSDMNTEAFFGQGTRLTVV.

This clone was seen a few times. The V and J genes are TRBV27 and TRBJ2-1, with 11 bases aligning to TRBD2. V gave up 7 bases and J gave up 2 bases; unmatched junction bases: 7. The CDR3 loop spans 16 amino acids. Germline V lookup: CDR1 MNHEY, CDR2 SMNVEV (reference sequence). Here the CDR3 reads CASKLLAGGPYNEQFF. In nucleotides, the CDR3 is TGTGCCAGCAAACTTTTAGCGGGAGGGCCCTACAATGAGCAGTTCTTC.